The rows below give T cell receptor beta chains drawn from one sample of a study of blood T cell repertoires in COVID-19. Produced via immunoSEQ multiplex PCR; TCRdb's table is partial and in-frame only. The data hold about 210,000 clones, with around 90% observed a single time. Sequencing was done on a sample of peripheral blood. Every receptor here comes from a man aged 25 to 45 with acute or convalescent COVID-19. Both conserved end residues are part of each CDR3. D genes are given only for firm matches. Where a row states a size, it is once, few, many or the class of an expanded clone; other rows omit it.

clone_size j_call v_call d_call cdr3_aa cdr3_nt
once TRBJ1-1 TRBV28 - CASRPPQGWTEAFF TGTGCCAGCAGACCCCCTCAGGGATGGACTGAAGCTTTCTTT
- TRBJ2-1 TRBV24-1 TRBD2 CATSEPGLGFNEQFF TGTGCCACCAGTGAACCGGGACTAGGATTCAATGAGCAGTTCTTC
once TRBJ2-7 TRBV18 TRBD2 CASSKGGTSGRYEQYF TGTGCCAGCTCTAAAGGGGGGACTAGCGGGAGGTACGAGCAGTACTTC
few TRBJ1-1 TRBV6-6 TRBD1 CASKGQGTFF TGTGCCAGCAAGGGACAGGGGACTTTCTTT
- TRBJ2-1 TRBV5-1 TRBD2 CASSLSTSGYNEQFF TGCGCCAGCAGCTTGAGTACTAGCGGATACAATGAGCAGTTCTTC
- TRBJ2-3 TRBV25-1 - CASPRLDTQYF TGTGCCAGCCCCCGGTTAGATACGCAGTATTTT
- TRBJ2-1 TRBV24-1 TRBD1 CATSDLGAGGSYNEQFF TGTGCCACCAGTGATTTGGGGGCAGGGGGCTCCTACAATGAGCAGTTCTTC
- TRBJ1-2 TRBV9 - CASSVGTNNYGYTF TGTGCCAGCAGCGTCGGGACAAATAACTATGGCTACACCTTC
- TRBJ2-1 TRBV21-1 - CASSKACYPVLQYNEQFF TGTGCCAGCAGCAAAGCGTGTTATCCCGTACTACAATACAATGAGCAGTTCTTC
few TRBJ2-3 TRBV3-1/TRBV3-2 - CASSQARSTRTQYF TGTGCCAGCAGCCAAGCCCGGTCCACTCGTACGCAGTATTTT
- TRBJ2-2 TRBV11-1 - CASSLKGTLSTGELFF TGTGCCAGCAGCTTAAAGGGGACACTGAGCACCGGGGAGCTGTTTTTT
- TRBJ2-5 TRBV11-3 - CASSPRGGEEETQYF TGTGCCAGCAGCCCCAGGGGTGGTGAAGAGGAGACCCAGTACTTC
- TRBJ1-6 TRBV2 - CASSESVPASPLHF TGTGCCAGCAGTGAATCGGTCCCTGCTTCTCCCCTCCACTTT
- TRBJ2-5 TRBV7-6 - CASSRVGGAAETQYF TGTGCCAGCAGCCGTGTAGGAGGGGCCGCGGAGACCCAGTACTTC
- TRBJ2-7 TRBV5-1 TRBD1 CASSLAGTVYEQYF TGCGCCAGCAGCTTGGCCGGGACAGTCTACGAGCAGTACTTC
- TRBJ2-5 TRBV10-3 TRBD1 CAIRRGVGQQETQYF TGTGCCATCAGGAGGGGAGTGGGACAGCAAGAGACCCAGTACTTC
- TRBJ1-1 TRBV7-9 TRBD1 CASSQGAGKAFF TGTGCCAGCAGCCAGGGGGCGGGTAAAGCTTTCTTT
- TRBJ2-3 TRBV6-5 TRBD2 CASIRHAGGTDTQYF TGTGCCAGCATTCGTCACGCGGGGGGCACAGATACGCAGTATTTT
few TRBJ1-5 TRBV2 TRBD1 CASSLTGANQPQHF TGTGCCAGCAGTTTAACAGGGGCCAATCAGCCCCAGCATTTT
- TRBJ2-5 TRBV29-1 - CSVGWRRETQYF TGCAGCGTTGGATGGCGGAGGGAGACCCAGTACTTC
- TRBJ1-1 TRBV3-1/TRBV3-2 - CASSQDKRGGTEAFF TGTGCCAGCAGCCAAGACAAACGGGGTGGCACTGAAGCTTTCTTT
- TRBJ1-1 TRBV4-1 - CASSQDSRGTATEAFF TGCGCCAGCAGCCAAGATTCTCGGGGTACCGCCACTGAAGCTTTCTTT
- TRBJ2-7 TRBV3-1/TRBV3-2 - CASSQAGETRSYEQYF TGTGCCAGCAGCCAAGCGGGGGAGACTCGCTCCTACGAGCAGTACTTC
- TRBJ2-5 TRBV6-6 - CASSYGVAGETQYF TGTGCCAGCAGTTACGGGGTTGCGGGAGAGACCCAGTACTTC
once TRBJ1-2 TRBV3-1/TRBV3-2 - CASSQSGFNGYTF TGTGCCAGCAGCCAGTCAGGGTTCAATGGCTACACCTTC
- TRBJ2-7 TRBV14 TRBD2 CASSPGLAYEQYF TGTGCCAGCAGCCCCGGACTAGCCTACGAGCAGTACTTC
- TRBJ1-2 TRBV13 TRBD1 CASSPRQGYGYTF TGTGCCAGCAGCCCCAGACAGGGGTATGGCTACACCTTC
- TRBJ2-3 TRBV11-3 - CASSPWGSGSTDTQYF TGTGCCAGCAGCCCTTGGGGTAGCGGTAGCACAGATACGCAGTATTTT
- TRBJ1-2 TRBV28 - CASRRPDSLGGYTF TGTGCCAGCAGGAGACCGGACAGTCTAGGTGGCTACACCTTC
- TRBJ1-2 TRBV19 - CASSRSSVQGWGYTF TGTGCCAGTAGTAGGTCTTCAGTTCAGGGATGGGGCTACACCTTC
once TRBJ1-2 TRBV5-1 - CASSKEANYGYTF TGCGCCAGCAGCAAGGAGGCGAACTATGGCTACACCTTC
- TRBJ1-5 TRBV6-6 - CASSTRGTYNQPQHF TGTGCCAGCAGTACACGCGGGACCTACAATCAGCCCCAGCATTTT
once TRBJ2-7 TRBV5-1 TRBD1 CASSPAGTGVEQYF TGCGCCAGCAGCCCCGCGGGGACAGGGGTCGAGCAGTACTTC
- TRBJ2-3 TRBV19 - CASNRYGSGSTDTQYF TGTGCCAGTAACCGGTACGGGAGCGGGAGCACAGATACGCAGTATTTT
- TRBJ2-1 TRBV5-6 TRBD2 CASSLLYGGLAGRGEQFF TGTGCCAGCAGCTTATTGTACGGGGGACTAGCGGGGCGAGGTGAGCAGTTCTTC
- TRBJ2-2 TRBV5-1 - CASSLVAGKTGELFF TGCGCCAGCAGCTTGGTGGCAGGGAAGACCGGGGAGCTGTTTTTT
once TRBJ2-1 TRBV9 - CASSVGVSGSYNEQFF TGTGCCAGCAGCGTAGGTGTTTCCGGCTCCTACAATGAGCAGTTCTTC
- TRBJ1-4 TRBV27 - CASSFLQSQRKEKLFF TGTGCCAGCAGTTTCCTACAGAGCCAACGGAAGGAAAAACTGTTTTTT
- TRBJ2-5 TRBV28 - CASSFGGQETQYF TGTGCCAGCAGTTTCGGGGGCCAAGAGACCCAGTACTTC
- TRBJ2-1 TRBV30 TRBD2 CAWSTSTAGGIYNEQFF TGTGCCTGGAGTACTAGCACTGCGGGGGGGATCTACAATGAGCAGTTCTTC
- TRBJ1-2 TRBV6-5 TRBD1 CASSYSGQGSSGYTF TGTGCCAGCAGTTACTCTGGACAGGGTTCATCTGGCTACACCTTC
- TRBJ2-3 TRBV6-1 - CASSEQRTSTDTQYF TGTGCCAGCAGTGAACAGCGGACTAGCACAGATACGCAGTATTTT
- TRBJ2-7 TRBV27 TRBD1 CASGVLVTGAYYEQYF TGTGCCAGCGGTGTCCTCGTGACAGGGGCGTACTACGAGCAGTACTTC
- TRBJ1-1 TRBV29-1 - CSVVGQGIVPEAFF TGCAGCGTTGTAGGGCAGGGGATCGTTCCTGAAGCTTTCTTT
- TRBJ2-1 TRBV5-1 TRBD2 CASSQIKTSGRADEQFF TGCGCCAGCAGCCAAATTAAGACTAGCGGGAGGGCCGATGAGCAGTTCTTC
- TRBJ2-2 TRBV10-1 TRBD1 CASSSDRGATGELFF TGCGCCAGCAGTTCGGACAGGGGGGCCACCGGGGAGCTGTTTTTT
- TRBJ1-6 TRBV7-3 - CASRSNAYNSPLHF TGTGCCAGCAGGTCCAATGCGTATAATTCACCCCTCCACTTT
- TRBJ1-5 TRBV28 - CASSPLGGNNQPQHF TGTGCCAGCAGCCCCCTCGGGGGGAACAATCAGCCCCAGCATTTT
- TRBJ2-7 TRBV2 TRBD1 CARGRTGLYEQYF TGTGCCAGGGGAAGGACAGGCCTATACGAGCAGTACTTC
- TRBJ1-2 TRBV28 TRBD1 CASSPNRGTARGYGYTF TGTGCCAGCAGTCCGAATCGGGGGACAGCACGTGGGTATGGCTACACCTTC
- TRBJ1-1 TRBV3-1/TRBV3-2 - CASSQVRSFFTEAFF TGTGCCAGCAGCCAAGTCCGGAGTTTTTTCACTGAAGCTTTCTTT
- TRBJ2-7 TRBV11-2 TRBD1 CASSSIRQGKLSYEQYF TGTGCCAGCAGCTCCATCCGACAGGGCAAACTTTCCTACGAGCAGTACTTC
- TRBJ2-1 TRBV19 - CASSIRRAYNTFYNEQFF TGTGCCAGTAGTATAAGGAGGGCCTACAACACCTTCTACAATGAGCAGTTCTTC
- TRBJ1-6 TRBV7-2 - CASSYGGGDFTLHF TGTGCCAGCAGCTATGGGGGAGGGGATTTCACCCTCCACTTT
- TRBJ2-5 TRBV28 - CASSLRLFPDSGDRKTQYF TGTGCCAGCAGTTTAAGACTATTTCCGGACAGCGGGGATAGGAAGACCCAGTACTTC
- TRBJ2-7 TRBV28 - CASSFALAVQSYEQYF TGTGCCAGCAGTTTCGCTTTGGCGGTCCAGTCCTACGAGCAGTACTTC
- TRBJ2-1 TRBV12-5 TRBD1 CASGKGASLSYNEQFF TGTGCTAGTGGTAAGGGGGCCAGTCTCTCCTACAATGAGCAGTTCTTC
- TRBJ2-4 TRBV2 TRBD1 CASSTGENIQYF TGTGCCAGCTCGACAGGGGAGAACATTCAGTACTTC
- TRBJ2-5 TRBV6-5 TRBD1 CASRPDRGQETQYF TGTGCCAGCAGGCCCGACAGGGGCCAAGAGACCCAGTACTTC